The clone carrying this TCR beta chain was detected a few times. Antigen: not known. Genomic DNA constituted the template upon which TCR beta VDJ and CDR3 profiling was performed. TCRdb re-analysed the reads in MiXCR, keeping a single row per CDR3 protein. This table has 200,000 to 250,000 distinct CDR3 sequences, around half appearing once. Before being chosen for sequencing, patients had shown CD8+CD57+ cell expansion by flow cytometry. This sample is drawn from a study of CD8+CD57+ T cells in acquired aplastic anemia. Study observations and caveats: Patients shared 25 to 30 CD8+ CDR3 sequences with controls.

The source of this sequence is a human donor with aplastic anemia. Material for sequencing was sorted CD4+, CD8+, or CD8+CD57+ T cells (not recorded which) from PBMCs.

DNA of the CDR3: TGTGCCAGCAGGGGGACAGGGAAATACGAGCAGTACTTC. This sequence encodes CASRGTGKYEQYF. The genes are TRBV2 and TRBJ2-7, with 9 bases identical to TRBD1. Trimming at V came to 6 bases and at J to 4 bases, leaving 4 bases not matched to a gene. This CDR3 has 13 amino acids. Germline V gives CDR1 SNHLY, CDR2 FYNNEI.